Listed below are T cell receptor beta chains from one sample, sequenced in a study of vaccination effects on CD4 cells after COVID-19. The antigens these receptors bind are not known. Sequenced by immunoSEQ multiplex PCR; TCRdb stores in-frame clones only, minus some. The table shows tens of thousands of clones, with 75% to 85% occurring only once. This sample comprised CD4+ T cells from PBMCs cultured with HCoV-229E spike peptides, obtained before COVID-19 vaccination. These receptors all stem from a human donor who received a COVID-19 vaccine. The conserved cysteine and the conserved F or W are not part of the CDR3 here.

CDR3 length,V gene,CDR3 protein
12,TRBV6-5,ASRNPHVGETQY
14,TRBV18,ASSPLGQQLQETQY
14,TRBV5-1,ASSRTQQMNTGELF
13,TRBV2,ASRETYLLWNTQY
15,TRBV18,ASSPKYGQADTGELF
11,TRBV5-1,ASGLSKNTEAF
12,TRBV3-1/TRBV3-2,ASSQGTAKETQY
13,TRBV19,ASSVVPGASGIQY
16,TRBV24-1,ATSDAAGGRYSNQPQH
8,TRBV29-1,SVESPGYT
15,TRBV7-2,ASSRRIGLKRDNEQF
12,TRBV6-5,ASSYLAYTGELF
12,TRBV5-4,ASSNQGYTTEAF
10,TRBV7-2,ASSLARAEQF
17,TRBV3-1/TRBV3-2,ASSQVRGLAGGNTGELF
13,TRBV3-1/TRBV3-2,ASSHPRGTGPPQY
11,TRBV28,ASRDRANYGYT
12,TRBV3-1/TRBV3-2,ASSQLGGSYGYT
13,TRBV18,ASSPWTEVNTEAF
12,TRBV10-1,ASSPRTGAGELF
11,TRBV6-4,ASSPGGMTEAF
16,TRBV7-2,ASSLGGGDQLSGNTIY
11,TRBV2,ASSGTGGADYT
13,TRBV20-1,SASGTGGSQETQY
17,TRBV4-3,ASSQGRGPAGATNEKLF
14,TRBV5-1,ASSESTGLGDSPLH
12,TRBV11-1,ASSSGTPNQPQH
12,TRBV24-1,ATSDPRTNEKLF
11,TRBV5-5,ASSLEGALVAF
13,TRBV7-3,ASSTGTGLSNEQF
14,TRBV7-2,ASSLVRAGGQETQY
10,TRBV12-3/TRBV12-4,ASSLVGNTIY
14,TRBV7-2,ASSPRGAGGRDTQY
13,TRBV2,ASSERRADQETQY
14,TRBV7-9,ASSSPRDRGQNEQF
13,TRBV6-5,ASSRNRDRGEKLF
15,TRBV24-1,ATSDTRRGPKTDTQY
14,TRBV5-4,ASRAGGGNMNTEAF
11,TRBV30,AWSVGSFNEQF
13,TRBV18,ASSPGSGGADTQY
12,TRBV24-1,ATSDTTGLYGYT
12,TRBV6-5,ASSYGDRVETQY
13,TRBV30,AWSREQGNGNTIY